This T cell receptor beta chain was retrieved from a study of T cell responses to AZD1222 COVID-19 vaccine. In the case of this clone: As yet, its antigen is unknown.

The germline CDR1 and CDR2 sequences are SGHVS and FQNEAQ. The CDR3 length is 17 residues. The ends lost 5 bases at V and 0 bases at J; junction bases unmatched: 9. Findings and limits, study-wide: Two AZD1222 doses significantly raised spike-specific TCR breadth and depth over controls. Most donors were white British and more were female, and clonal diversity was possibly underestimated. Nearly half of unique spike-specific TCRs reportedly avoided B.1.351 and B.1.1.7 mutated regions. The repertoires were collected only after the peak T cell response.

The repertoire was sequenced with immunoSEQ multiplex PCR; TCRdb's copy has only in-frame clones and lacks some. Of about 140,000 clones listed, 90% are singletons. This sample comprised peripheral blood, obtained 28 days after the second AZD1222 dose. The V call is TRBV7-8, the J call TRBJ2-2; TRBD1 aligns across 7 bases. This clonotype was sampled from an adult who received the AZD1222 COVID-19 vaccine. CDR3 amino acids: CASSIRPGTANTGELFF. CDR3 DNA sequence: TGTGCCAGCAGCATACGACCCGGGACAGCGAACACCGGGGAGCTGTTTTTT.